This T cell receptor (beta chain) was profiled in a study of blood T cell repertoires in COVID-19. V lost 3 bases to trimming and J lost 8 bases, with 13 bases between them. Germline V CDR1 and CDR2: LNHDA, SQIVND (reference sequence). CDR3 length: 13 amino acids. Authors' processing steps: Reference gene primer amplification gave nucleated cell count estimates. The protocol was immunoSEQ multiplex PCR, while the TCRdb copy is restricted to in-frame clones and leaves out a portion. D and trimming were read from the DNA, whereas the V and J calls and clone size are those reported in that table. The sample holds 250,000 or so clones, about 83% seen once.

Sequenced sample: peripheral blood. V is TRBV19 and J is TRBJ1-2, with D tentatively TRBD1 (6 bases). The clonotype was recovered from a human donor in a cohort sampled during active COVID-19. Here the CDR3 reads CASSISDRTGYTF. CDR3 DNA: TGTGCCAGTAGTATTAGTGACAGGACCGGCTACACCTTC.